This paragraph covers one T cell receptor (beta chain) sequence. The study used approximately 92 million PBMCs per unsorted sample for genomic DNA. The record originates from a study of shared clonotypes between healthy human individuals. Unsorted PBMC DNA was run through sequencing on ten immunoSEQ deep assay plates. As originally analysed: Junction-only immunoSEQ data arrived without quality scores, meaning filtering differed. The method was immunoSEQ multiplex PCR; TCRdb's version includes in-frame clones alone and lacks a portion of them. The DNA was the basis for D and trimming; V, J and clone size are from that table. There are about 490,000 clones in the sample; approximately 79% occur only once, and over 9.5% lies in the top ten. The CDR3 loop spans 15 amino acids. The ends lost 3 bases at V and 2 bases at J; junction bases unmatched: 6. CDR1 and CDR2 from the germline V gene are SGHAT and FQNNGV.

Sequenced sample: PBMCs. The chain joins TRBV11-2 to TRBJ2-7; TRBD2 matches at 8 bases. The clonotype was recovered from a woman between 40 and 55 years old in good health. Some clones in this sample may be carry-over from other donors' samples. The CDR3 DNA follows: TGTGCCAGCAGCTTTATTAGCGGGGAAACCTACGAGCAGTACTTC. This gives the protein CASSFISGETYEQYF.